Listed below are T cell receptor beta chains from one sample, sequenced in a study of post-analysis software for immune sequencing data. TCRdb ran MiXCR on the PCR reads and lists one entry per CDR3 protein. This table has some 890,000 distinct CDR3 sequences, roughly half appearing once. Source material: blood. These receptors were obtained from a girl aged 5-17 years with multiple sclerosis. Each CDR3 is given with its conserved first and last residue. The order of the fields is CDR3 DNA, CDR3 protein, V gene, clone size, D gene, J gene. D genes are given only for firm matches. The listing skips clone size in some rows; elsewhere it reads once, few, many or a size class.

cdr3_nt: TGTGCCAGCAGCTTAGGGGAATGGCAGGGTTCCACCTACGAGCAGTACTTC; cdr3_aa: CASSLGEWQGSTYEQYF; v_call: TRBV7-8; clone_size: -; d_call: -; j_call: TRBJ2-7
cdr3_nt: TGCAGTGCTCTGCCGGGACAGGGGGCATCCTACGAGCAGTACTTC; cdr3_aa: CSALPGQGASYEQYF; v_call: TRBV20-1; clone_size: few; d_call: TRBD1; j_call: TRBJ2-7
cdr3_nt: TGTGCCAGCAGCTTAGTGCGGCTAGCGGGGTACAATGAGCAGTTCTTC; cdr3_aa: CASSLVRLAGYNEQFF; v_call: TRBV7-2; clone_size: -; d_call: TRBD2; j_call: TRBJ2-1
cdr3_nt: TGCGCCAGCAGCGACGCGGGGGCCAACGTCCTGACTTTC; cdr3_aa: CASSDAGANVLTF; v_call: TRBV5-1; clone_size: -; d_call: -; j_call: TRBJ2-6
cdr3_nt: TGTGCCAGCTCGGGGGAGACAGACGAGCAGTACTTC; cdr3_aa: CASSGETDEQYF; v_call: TRBV12-3/TRBV12-4; clone_size: -; d_call: -; j_call: TRBJ2-7
cdr3_nt: TGTGCCAGCAGCATTGGACTAGCGGGGAGGATCGAGACCCAGTACTTC; cdr3_aa: CASSIGLAGRIETQYF; v_call: TRBV7-2; clone_size: -; d_call: TRBD2; j_call: TRBJ2-5
cdr3_nt: TGTGCCAGCAGTTTAACAGGGGGGGGAGCCTACAATGAGCAGTTCTTC; cdr3_aa: CASSLTGGGAYNEQFF; v_call: TRBV6-5; clone_size: -; d_call: -; j_call: TRBJ2-1
cdr3_nt: TGTGCTACAGAACGAGCGGGAGTCACAGATACGCAGTATTTT; cdr3_aa: CATERAGVTDTQYF; v_call: TRBV12-5; clone_size: -; d_call: TRBD2; j_call: TRBJ2-3
cdr3_nt: TGCAGTACAACGGGGGGCCCCAAAAACATTCAGTACTTC; cdr3_aa: CSTTGGPKNIQYF; v_call: TRBV20-1; clone_size: once; d_call: -; j_call: TRBJ2-4
cdr3_nt: TGCAGCGTTGCGCCCCGGGACACCCACTCCTACGAGCAGTACTTC; cdr3_aa: CSVAPRDTHSYEQYF; v_call: TRBV29-1; clone_size: few; d_call: -; j_call: TRBJ2-7
cdr3_nt: TGTGCCAGCGGGACTAGGAGGAGGGCGACAGATACGCAGTATTTT; cdr3_aa: CASGTRRRATDTQYF; v_call: TRBV27; clone_size: -; d_call: TRBD2; j_call: TRBJ2-3
cdr3_nt: TGCGCCAGCTCGGCGGGGGACTCCTACGAGCAGTACTTC; cdr3_aa: CASSAGDSYEQYF; v_call: TRBV10-2; clone_size: few; d_call: TRBD2; j_call: TRBJ2-7
cdr3_nt: TGCGCCAGCAGCTTGGACGGGGGGACCTACAATGAGCAGTTCTTC; cdr3_aa: CASSLDGGTYNEQFF; v_call: TRBV5-1; clone_size: -; d_call: TRBD2; j_call: TRBJ2-1
cdr3_nt: TGCGCCAGCAGCCCACGGACAGGAACCACGAACACCGGGGAGCTGTTTTTT; cdr3_aa: CASSPRTGTTNTGELFF; v_call: TRBV5-1; clone_size: -; d_call: TRBD1; j_call: TRBJ2-2
cdr3_nt: TGCGCCAGCAGCCACCGACAGGGGGCCGGTAATGAGCAGTTCTTC; cdr3_aa: CASSHRQGAGNEQFF; v_call: TRBV5-1; clone_size: -; d_call: TRBD1; j_call: TRBJ2-1
cdr3_nt: TGTGCCAGCAGCGCGAGCGGGAACCAAGAGACCCAGTACTTC; cdr3_aa: CASSASGNQETQYF; v_call: TRBV9; clone_size: -; d_call: TRBD2; j_call: TRBJ2-5
cdr3_nt: TGTGCCAGCAGCCTCCTACGGGGGTACAATCAGCCCCAGCATTTT; cdr3_aa: CASSLLRGYNQPQHF; v_call: TRBV7-2; clone_size: -; d_call: -; j_call: TRBJ1-5
cdr3_nt: TGTGCCAGCAAGTCAGGACAGGGGTCCTACGAGCAGTACTTC; cdr3_aa: CASKSGQGSYEQYF; v_call: TRBV6-1; clone_size: few; d_call: TRBD1; j_call: TRBJ2-7
cdr3_nt: TGCAGCGTTGAAGTACTAGCGGTGAGTGAGCAGTTCTTC; cdr3_aa: CSVEVLAVSEQFF; v_call: TRBV29-1; clone_size: few; d_call: TRBD2; j_call: TRBJ2-1
cdr3_nt: TGTGCCAGCAGCCAACCACGGGATAATTCACCCCTCCACTTT; cdr3_aa: CASSQPRDNSPLHF; v_call: TRBV6-2/TRBV6-3; clone_size: -; d_call: -; j_call: TRBJ1-6
cdr3_nt: TGTGCCAGCAGTTTATACGGACAGGGGAACTCCTACGAGCAGTACTTT; cdr3_aa: CASSLYGQGNSYEQYF; v_call: TRBV28; clone_size: -; d_call: TRBD1; j_call: TRBJ2-7
cdr3_nt: TGTGCCAGCGCAGTCTCCTACGAGCAGTACTTC; cdr3_aa: CASAVSYEQYF; v_call: TRBV6-6; clone_size: few; d_call: -; j_call: TRBJ2-7
cdr3_nt: TGTGCCAGCAGCTTGGCGGGGGGCCGAAGTGAGCAGTTCTTC; cdr3_aa: CASSLAGGRSEQFF; v_call: TRBV7-2; clone_size: -; d_call: TRBD2; j_call: TRBJ2-1
cdr3_nt: TGTGCCAGCAGCTCTCCCCATTCTCCGGGACAGACTCCCTCTGGGGCCAACGTCCTGACTTTC; cdr3_aa: CASSSPHSPGQTPSGANVLTF; v_call: TRBV2; clone_size: few; d_call: TRBD1; j_call: TRBJ2-6
cdr3_nt: TGCAGCGTTGTAGGTGGGGGACTCTATGGCTACACCTTC; cdr3_aa: CSVVGGGLYGYTF; v_call: TRBV29-1; clone_size: -; d_call: -; j_call: TRBJ1-2
cdr3_nt: TGTGCCAGCAGTACCCGGGGAGCGGGAGGCGAGCAGTACTTC; cdr3_aa: CASSTRGAGGEQYF; v_call: TRBV6-2/TRBV6-3; clone_size: -; d_call: TRBD2; j_call: TRBJ2-7
cdr3_nt: TGCGCCAGCAGCATCGATATTAACACTGAAGCTTTCTTT; cdr3_aa: CASSIDINTEAFF; v_call: TRBV5-1; clone_size: once; d_call: -; j_call: TRBJ1-1
cdr3_nt: TGTGCCAGTAGTATAGAGGTGGCGGGGAACTACGAGCAGTACTTC; cdr3_aa: CASSIEVAGNYEQYF; v_call: TRBV19; clone_size: -; d_call: -; j_call: TRBJ2-7
cdr3_nt: TGCAGCGTTCGCGACAGGGGGCGCGATCAGCCCCAGCATTTT; cdr3_aa: CSVRDRGRDQPQHF; v_call: TRBV29-1; clone_size: few; d_call: TRBD1; j_call: TRBJ1-5
cdr3_nt: TGTGCCAGCAGTTTAGGATCTGCGAACACTGAAGCTTTCTTT; cdr3_aa: CASSLGSANTEAFF; v_call: TRBV12-3/TRBV12-4; clone_size: -; d_call: -; j_call: TRBJ1-1
cdr3_nt: TGTGCCAGCAGCCTAAGAGGACCGGGACCTCAAGGAGACGAGCAGTACTTC; cdr3_aa: CASSLRGPGPQGDEQYF; v_call: TRBV7-6; clone_size: few; d_call: -; j_call: TRBJ2-7
cdr3_nt: TGTGCCAGCAGCTCAGCGGGCCTACACTACAATGAGCAGTTCTTC; cdr3_aa: CASSSAGLHYNEQFF; v_call: TRBV11-2; clone_size: -; d_call: -; j_call: TRBJ2-1
cdr3_nt: TGTGCCGCCCGACAGGGGGCAAATGAAAAACTGTTTTTT; cdr3_aa: CAARQGANEKLFF; v_call: TRBV10-3; clone_size: -; d_call: TRBD1; j_call: TRBJ1-4
cdr3_nt: TGTGCCAGCAAGGTTACAGCCTCCGCTAACTATGGCTACACCTTC; cdr3_aa: CASKVTASANYGYTF; v_call: TRBV2; clone_size: once; d_call: -; j_call: TRBJ1-2
cdr3_nt: TGCAGTGCCCCCCTAAGACTACAGGGGAATGAGCAGTTCTTC; cdr3_aa: CSAPLRLQGNEQFF; v_call: TRBV20-1; clone_size: -; d_call: TRBD1; j_call: TRBJ2-1
cdr3_nt: TGCGCCAGCAGCTTGGAAGGGGATGAAAAACTGTTTTTT; cdr3_aa: CASSLEGDEKLFF; v_call: TRBV5-1; clone_size: -; d_call: -; j_call: TRBJ1-4
cdr3_nt: TGTGCCAGCAGCTTACAGGGTCCCGACTACGAGCAGTACTTC; cdr3_aa: CASSLQGPDYEQYF; v_call: TRBV7-8; clone_size: -; d_call: -; j_call: TRBJ2-7
cdr3_nt: TGTGCCAGCACCACTCCGAGTTCAAGCGAGCAGTACTTC; cdr3_aa: CASTTPSSSEQYF; v_call: TRBV6-5; clone_size: -; d_call: -; j_call: TRBJ2-7